A single sample is the source of the 27 T cell receptor beta chains below, sequenced in a study of identical twins. TCRdb called the 5' RACE reads again in MiXCR, with one record for every CDR3 protein. The profile shows some 1,600,000 distinct CDR3 sequences, about 31% of them singletons. What was sequenced was cord blood. The source is a newborn girl in good health.

V gene TRBV4-1 combines with J gene TRBJ2-4, with no clear D. Trimming removed 2 bases from V and 0 bases from J, with 11 bases in between. The CDR3 is 16 amino acids. Germline lookup yields CDR1 MGHRA and CDR2 YSYEKL. The CDR3 nucleotides read TGCGCCAGCAGCCAATGGGCGGTTTTAGCCAAAAACATTCAGTACTTC. Protein product: CASSQWAVLAKNIQYF.

V usage is TRBV9 and J usage is TRBJ2-4; weak D call: TRBD2 (6 bases). TRBJ2-5 explains the end of the DNA better; the J call may be wrong. The germline CDR1 and CDR2 sequences are SGDLS and YYNGEE. The CDR3 has 16 residues. The CDR3 DNA sequence: TGTGCCAGCAGTCCTACGCGTTGGAGGGCCTGGGAGACCCAGTACTTC. Translating gives CASSPTRWRAWETQYF.

This clonotype was counted a few times. V is TRBV20-1 and J is TRBJ2-7; D might be TRBD1 (5 bases). The CDR3 extends over 13 amino acids. Looked up from germline, CDR1 is DFQATT and CDR2 is SNEGSKA (reference sequence). The V end was cut by 6 bases, the J end by 1 base, with 13 bases between. CDR3 DNA: TGCAGTGCCGCGACCACAGGTTCCTACGAGCAGTACTTC. It specifies CSAATTGSYEQYF.

In this sample, this clonotype turned up a few times. The V call is TRBV7-7, the J call TRBJ2-1; D remains ambiguous. Germline V gene data show CDR1 as SSHAT and CDR2 as FNYEAQ (reference sequence). This CDR3 has 16 residues. The V gene lost 5 bases and the J gene lost 5 bases, with 19 bases spanning the gap. The CDR3 spells CASSLTGRGIDNEQFF. Here the CDR3 DNA reads TGTGCCAGCAGCCTAACCGGACGCGGCATCGACAATGAGCAGTTCTTC.

This clonotype occurred a few times. This sequence joins TRBV5-6 and TRBJ2-1; TRBD1 might be the D (5 bases). Germline assignment: CDR1 SGHDT and CDR2 YYEEEE. Deletions cut 2 bases from V and 9 bases from J, with 18 bases between. This CDR3 has 15 residues. The CDR3 region has the DNA TGTGCCAGCAGCTTCCCCAGGGATGGAGCTATTGAGCAGTTCTTC. It yields the protein CASSFPRDGAIEQFF.

The rearrangement links TRBV5-4 to TRBJ2-1; 12 nucleotides agree with TRBD1. Unmatched junction bases numbered 5, after V lost 0 bases and J lost 7 bases. The CDR3 is 16 residues long. CDR1 is SGHNT and CDR2 is YYREEE in the germline V gene (reference sequence). The CDR3 loop reads CASSLAGTGGENEQFF. CDR3 DNA sequence: TGTGCCAGCAGCTTGGCCGGGACAGGGGGCGAGAATGAGCAGTTCTTC.

This clonotype occurred a few times. The chain employs TRBV10-3 and TRBJ1-1; D gene ambiguous. This CDR3 is built from 14 residues. Trimming removed 4 bases at V and 6 bases at J, with 15 bases between. The germline V gene encodes CDR1 ENHRY and CDR2 SYGVKD. This chain's CDR3 is CAISGIDGAPEAFF. The CDR3 region has the DNA TGTGCCATCAGTGGAATCGACGGTGCCCCTGAAGCTTTCTTT.

This clonotype was seen a few times. J is TRBJ2-2 and V is TRBV20-1; TRBD2 matches 8 bases. The germline CDR1 and CDR2 sequences are DFQATT and SNEGSKA (reference sequence). The CDR3 has 14 residues. V was clipped by 1 base and J by 7 bases; unmatched bases: 5. The DNA of the CDR3 is TGCAGTGCTAGAGCATCTAGCGGGTTCGGGGAGCTGTTTTTT. This gives the protein CSARASSGFGELFF.

This clonotype was seen ten or more times. The rearrangement uses TRBV10-3 and TRBJ2-1; D unclear. V was shortened by 0 bases and J by 1 base, with 13 bases between the two germline ends. Germline V gene lookup returns CDR1 ENHRY and CDR2 SYGVKD. CDR3 length: 17 residues. This CDR3 reads CAISESMTQSSYNEQFF. The CDR3 DNA reads as TGTGCCATCAGTGAGTCGATGACCCAATCGTCCTACAATGAGCAGTTCTTC.

This clonotype was detected only a few times. This chain joins TRBV4-2 and TRBJ2-3, with 9 bases aligning to TRBD2. The V gene end was trimmed by 0 bases and the J gene end by 2 bases; junction bases not matched to a gene: 3. The CDR3 length is 16 residues. Germline values: CDR1 LGHNA, CDR2 YNFKEQ. Here the CDR3 DNA reads TGTGCCAGCAGCCAAGAGCGGGGGGGCTTCACAGATACGCAGTATTTT. It is translated as CASSQERGGFTDTQYF.

This clonotype appeared a few times. This chain joins TRBV3-1 and TRBJ2-1; 11 bases are a match to TRBD2. This CDR3 contains 15 residues. The V gene end was trimmed by 3 bases and the J gene end by 6 bases; junction bases not matched to a gene: 4. CDR1 and CDR2 from the germline V gene are LGHDT and YNNKEL (reference sequence). The CDR3 region is CASSQSGTSGNEQFF. In nucleotides, the CDR3 is TGTGCCAGCAGCCAGTCCGGGACTAGCGGCAATGAGCAGTTCTTC.

The chain is built from TRBV24-1 and TRBJ2-1, with a weak D call TRBD2 (6 bases). The germline V gene encodes CDR1 KGHDR and CDR2 SFDVKD. Trimming stripped 4 bases from V and 8 bases from J, with 23 bases between. The CDR3 totals 17 residues. The CDR3 region has the DNA TGTGCCACCAGTGACGCGACTCGGCGGGGTCAGGGCGATGAGCAGTTCTTC. Amino acids: CATSDATRRGQGDEQFF.

The rearrangement joins TRBV2 to TRBJ2-3; 12 positions match TRBD2. With V trimmed by 6 bases and J by 5 bases, 6 bases remained unmatched. The germline gives CDR1 SNHLY, CDR2 FYNNEI. CDR3 size: 15 residues. DNA of the CDR3: TGTGCCAGCAGGGCTACGGGACTAGCGGGAGATACGCAGTATTTT. It translates to CASRATGLAGDTQYF.

This sequence joins TRBV20-1 and TRBJ2-5; TRBD2 aligns across 9 bases. Germline-derived CDR1 and CDR2 are DFQATT and SNEGSKA (reference sequence). Trimming cost V 5 bases and J 11 bases; bases outside gene matches: 27. CDR3 length: 18 residues. In DNA form, the CDR3 reads TGCAGTGCTCCCCCCGCGGGGGGGCCGAGTTTCTCCTACAATGAGCAGTACTTC. Protein sequence: CSAPPAGGPSFSYNEQYF.

This clonotype was found a few times. The chain has TRBV20-1 and TRBJ2-3; TRBD1 matches 10 bases. The CDR3 runs to 15 residues. Germline trimming cut 5 bases from V and 1 base from J; bases unmatched to any gene: 6. Germline CDR1 and CDR2: DFQATT and SNEGSKA (reference sequence). CDR3 protein: CSAGPGTGGTDTQYF. In DNA, the CDR3 is TGCAGTGCTGGACCCGGGACAGGGGGCACAGATACGCAGTATTTT.

This clonotype was counted at least ten times. A read error may account for a junction end that differs from germline. The chain recombines TRBV5-1 with TRBJ1-1; D may be TRBD1 (6 bases). CDR3 size: 14 residues. Germline loops: CDR1 SGHRS, CDR2 YFSETQ. CDR3 sequence (DNA): TGTGCCAGCAGTTTGGGGGGCCAAGGCACTGAAGCTTTCTTT. Translating gives CASSLGGQGTEAFF.

This sequence joins TRBV7-9 and TRBJ2-3; TRBD2 is a possible D gene (5 bases). Trimming removed 5 bases from V and 6 bases from J, with 15 bases in between. This CDR3 is built from 14 residues. CDR1 is SEHNR and CDR2 is FQNEAQ in the germline V gene (reference sequence). Here the CDR3 DNA reads TGTGCCAGCAGCCCTCGAGGGATTGGGGATACGCAGTATTTT. This sequence encodes CASSPRGIGDTQYF.

This sequence joins TRBV4-1 and TRBJ2-7; 13 bases are shared with TRBD2. The germline V gene has CDR1 MGHRA and CDR2 YSYEKL. The trim removed 1 base at V and 2 bases at J, leaving 5 bases unmatched. This CDR3 has 17 residues. The CDR3 coding sequence is TGCGCCAGCAGCCAAGTCCCAACTAGCGGGAGGGCCTACGAGCAGTACTTC. Its translation is CASSQVPTSGRAYEQYF.

The chain combines TRBV6-1 with TRBJ1-2; maybe TRBD1 (6 bases). V was shortened by 4 bases and J by 6 bases, with 12 bases between the two germline ends. This CDR3 is built from 13 residues. Germline V gene lookup returns CDR1 MNHNS and CDR2 SASEGT. CDR3 region: CASSVRGLDGYTF. DNA of the CDR3: TGTGCCAGCAGTGTCAGGGGACTGGATGGCTACACCTTC.

This clonotype was seen a few times. CDR3 nucleotides: TGTGCCAGCAGCCTCACCCCGACAGCCAGAACCCTTGGCTACACCTTC. This encodes CASSLTPTARTLGYTF. This rearrangement joins TRBV4-2 to TRBJ1-2; D might be TRBD1 (5 bases). Trimming shortened V by 4 bases and J by 7 bases, and 22 bases separated the two germline ends. This CDR3 contains 16 residues. The germline V gene has CDR1 LGHNA and CDR2 YNFKEQ.

This rearrangement joins TRBV11-2 to TRBJ1-2; 9 bases are shared with TRBD1. The CDR3 covers 15 residues. V lost 5 bases to trimming and J lost 4 bases; unmatched junction nucleotides: 8. The V gene's germline CDR1 is SGHAT and CDR2 FQNNGV. DNA for the CDR3: TGTGCCAGCAGCAAAAACAGGGGGCAGGGCTATGGCTACACCTTC. This sequence encodes CASSKNRGQGYGYTF. Full variable domain (missing parts from reference TRBV11-2 and TRBJ1-2): EAGVAQSPRYKIIEKRQSVAFWCNPISGHATLYWYQQILGQGPKLLIQFQNNGVVDDSQLPKDRFSAERLKGVDSTLKIQPAKLEDSAVYLCASSKNRGQGYGYTFGSGTRLTVV.

This clonotype was observed a handful of times. This sequence joins TRBV12-3 or TRBV12-4 and TRBJ1-6; D is unclear. This CDR3 has 12 amino acids. With 6 bases removed from V and 6 bases from J, the gap between germline ends came to 6 bases. In nucleotides, the CDR3 is TGTGCCAGCAGAGGATCTAATTCACCCCTCCACTTT. It is translated as CASRGSNSPLHF.

The chain couples TRBV9 to TRBJ2-3; TRBD2 is a possible D gene (5 bases). The CDR3 is 18 residues long. Trimming cost V 0 bases and J 0 bases, with 17 bases left between them. Germline values: CDR1 SGDLS, CDR2 YYNGEE. The CDR3 DNA sequence: TGTGCCAGCAGCGTAGTGGGTGGTGAGCGGCTAAGCACAGATACGCAGTATTTT. Its translation: CASSVVGGERLSTDTQYF.

Of note for this clonotype: The junction departs from the called germline gene at one end, perhaps through a read error. The chain recombines TRBV12-3 or TRBV12-4 with TRBJ2-3; 11 bases line up with TRBD2. The CDR3 length is 15 residues. CDR3 coding DNA: TGTGCCAGCACCCGTAGCGGGAGGGGTGCAGATACGGAGTATTTT. This codes for CASTRSGRGADTEYF.

The sample holds a few counts of this clonotype. The chain is built from TRBV10-3 and TRBJ1-2, with 7 bases matching TRBD1. J was trimmed by 8 bases and V by 3 bases; bases with no gene match: 9. Germline V CDR1 and CDR2: ENHRY, SYGVKD. There are 14 residues in the CDR3. Here the CDR3 DNA reads TGTGCCATCAGTGATACCGGACAGGCGAGGGGCTACACCTTC. Translating gives CAISDTGQARGYTF.

Worth noting for this clonotype: This may come from a read error, since a much larger clone is one base off. V gene TRBV28 combines with J gene TRBJ2-5; D is perhaps TRBD1 (6 bases). The assigned J gene may be wrong: the sequence end matches TRBJ2-7 better. The V gene's germline CDR1 is MDHEN and CDR2 SYDVKM. This CDR3 region has 14 residues. The CDR3 DNA reads as TGTGCCAGCAAATCCGGGAAAGGGGGCTACGAGCAGTACTTC. Its protein is CASKSGKGGYEQYF.

This clonotype showed up just a few times. This chain links TRBV27 with TRBJ2-7; 9 nucleotides align to TRBD1. CDR1 and CDR2 (germline): MNHEY, SMNVEV (reference sequence). With V trimmed by 8 bases and J by 11 bases, 10 bases remained unmatched. This CDR3 comprises 12 residues. CDR3 amino acids: CASSHGGDREYF. CDR3 sequence (DNA): TGTGCCAGCTCCCACGGTGGGGACAGGGAGTACTTC.